This passage covers 6 T cell receptor beta chains from one sample sequenced in a study of memory B cells and T cells in multiple sclerosis. Assay: immunoSEQ multiplex PCR; the TCRdb copy retains only in-frame clones and omits some. The sample holds tens of thousands of clones, around 88% seen once. Separate sequencing covered autoproliferating (CFSE-dim) and non-proliferating (CFSE-high) T cells from stimulus-free culture. Replicate wells were pooled after six to seven days of stimulus-free culture of approximately 50 million CFSE-labeled PBMCs. Antigen specificity for these receptors is unknown. The sample comprised PBMCs from blood kept in culture. These receptors were collected from a human donor with multiple sclerosis.

This rearrangement joins TRBV29-1 to TRBJ2-7; 8 nucleotides line up with TRBD1. Germline lookup yields CDR1 SQVTM and CDR2 ANQGSEA. V shed 7 bases, J shed 2 bases, and the junction held 10 bases outside the gene matches. The CDR3 totals 14 residues. This chain's CDR3 is CSANGQGRTYEQYF. Here the CDR3 DNA reads TGCAGCGCAAACGGACAGGGTAGAACCTACGAGCAGTACTTC.

This clone occurred a few times. The chain uses TRBV19 and TRBJ2-2; D ambiguous. The length of the CDR3 is 14 residues. Germline CDR1 is LNHDA and CDR2 is SQIVND (reference sequence). Trimming stripped 5 bases from V and 3 bases from J, with 10 bases between. The CDR3 DNA reads TGTGCCAGTAGTTTTGGACCTTACACCGGGGAGCTGTTTTTT. Amino acid sequence: CASSFGPYTGELFF.

The gene calls are TRBV13 and TRBJ2-2; the D is unclear. The germline V gene encodes CDR1 PRHDT and CDR2 FYEKMQ (reference sequence). Trimming left V 7 bases short and J 0 bases short, with 18 bases between. This CDR3 has 17 residues. For the CDR3, the DNA is TGTGCCAGCAATATTTTGTCGGCGTCAGCGAACACCGGGGAGCTGTTTTTT. Encoded protein: CASNILSASANTGELFF.

The V and J genes are TRBV19 and TRBJ2-7; D not certain. This CDR3 region has 14 residues. Germline V gene data show CDR1 as LNHDA and CDR2 as SQIVND (reference sequence). Trimming took off 0 bases at V and 0 bases at J, with 6 bases between the two ends. As DNA, the CDR3 is TGTGCCAGTAGTATAGACACAAGCTCCTACGAGCAGTACTTC. The encoded protein is CASSIDTSSYEQYF.

This clone was counted once. CDR3 nucleotides: TGTGCCAGCAAACCTGCTGGTAGGGAAGAGACCCAGTACTTC. Translation: CASKPAGREETQYF. The chain links TRBV5-4 to TRBJ2-5; no firm D call. Germline V CDR1 and CDR2: SGHNT, YYREEE (reference sequence). The CDR3 spans 14 residues. Trimming left V 6 bases short and J 3 bases short, with 15 bases between.

The CDR3 DNA is TGTGCCAGCAGTCACGGACTAGGTCTAACCAAAAACATTCAGTACTTC. Translation: CASSHGLGLTKNIQYF. The rearrangement links TRBV28 to TRBJ2-4; 7 nucleotides match TRBD2. The CDR3 is 16 residues long. The V gene end was trimmed by 5 bases and the J gene end by 2 bases; junction bases not matched to a gene: 9. Germline lookup yields CDR1 MDHEN and CDR2 SYDVKM.